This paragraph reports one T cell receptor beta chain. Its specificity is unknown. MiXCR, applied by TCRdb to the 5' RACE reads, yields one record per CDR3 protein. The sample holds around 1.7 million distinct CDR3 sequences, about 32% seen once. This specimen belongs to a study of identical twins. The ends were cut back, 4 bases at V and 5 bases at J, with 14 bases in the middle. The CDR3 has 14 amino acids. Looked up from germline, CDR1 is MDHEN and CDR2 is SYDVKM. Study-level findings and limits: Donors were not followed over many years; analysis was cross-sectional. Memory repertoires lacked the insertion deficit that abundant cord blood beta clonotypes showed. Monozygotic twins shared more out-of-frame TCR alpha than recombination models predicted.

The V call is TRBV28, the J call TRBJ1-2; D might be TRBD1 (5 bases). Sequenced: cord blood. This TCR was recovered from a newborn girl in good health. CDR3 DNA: TGTGCCAGCAGTTGGGGTCAGGGTCGGTATGGCTACACCTTC. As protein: CASSWGQGRYGYTF.